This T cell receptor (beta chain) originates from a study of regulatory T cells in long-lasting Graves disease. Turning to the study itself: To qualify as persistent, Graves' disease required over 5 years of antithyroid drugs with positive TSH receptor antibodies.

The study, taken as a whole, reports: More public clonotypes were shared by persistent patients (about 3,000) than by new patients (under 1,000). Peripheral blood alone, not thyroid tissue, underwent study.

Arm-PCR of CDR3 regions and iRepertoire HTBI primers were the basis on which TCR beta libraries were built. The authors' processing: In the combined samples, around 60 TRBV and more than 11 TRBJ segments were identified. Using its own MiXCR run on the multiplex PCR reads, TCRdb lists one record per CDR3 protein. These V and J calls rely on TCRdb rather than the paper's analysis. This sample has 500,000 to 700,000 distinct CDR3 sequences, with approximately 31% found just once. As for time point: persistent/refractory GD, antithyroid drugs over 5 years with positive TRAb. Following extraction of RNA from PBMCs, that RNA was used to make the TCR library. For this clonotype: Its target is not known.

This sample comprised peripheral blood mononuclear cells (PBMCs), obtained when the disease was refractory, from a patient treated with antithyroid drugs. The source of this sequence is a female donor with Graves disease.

CDR3 DNA: TGTGCCAGCAGCCCCTCGCGGGACGTAACTGAAGCTTTCTTT. Translated, it gives CASSPSRDVTEAFF. This chain connects TRBV28 to TRBJ1-1, with a possible D match to TRBD1 (5 bases). With 6 bases removed from V and 5 bases from J, the gap between germline ends came to 16 bases. The CDR3 totals 14 residues. Germline V gene sequence: CDR1 MDHEN, CDR2 SYDVKM.